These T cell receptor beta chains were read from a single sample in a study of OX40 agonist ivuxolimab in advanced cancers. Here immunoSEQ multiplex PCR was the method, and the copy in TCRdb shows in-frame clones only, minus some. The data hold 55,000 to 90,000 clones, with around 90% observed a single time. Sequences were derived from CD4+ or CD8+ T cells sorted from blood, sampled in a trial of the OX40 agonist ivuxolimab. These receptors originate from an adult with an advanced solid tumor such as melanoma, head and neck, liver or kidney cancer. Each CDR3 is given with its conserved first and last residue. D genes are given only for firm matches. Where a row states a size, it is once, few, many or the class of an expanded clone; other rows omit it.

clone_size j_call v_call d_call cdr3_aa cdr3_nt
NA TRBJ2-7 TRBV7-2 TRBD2 CASRRTSGNTYEQYF TGTGCCAGCAGAAGGACTAGCGGGAATACTTACGAGCAGTACTTC
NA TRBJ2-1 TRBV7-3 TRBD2 CASSQDGGLAGYEQFF TGTGCCAGCAGCCAAGATGGGGGACTAGCGGGATATGAGCAGTTCTTC
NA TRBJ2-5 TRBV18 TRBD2 CASSPVAGGWETQYF TGTGCCAGCTCACCAGTCGCGGGAGGATGGGAGACCCAGTACTTC
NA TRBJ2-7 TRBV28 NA CASSLTVPYEQYF TGTGCCAGCAGTTTAACAGTCCCTTACGAGCAGTACTTC
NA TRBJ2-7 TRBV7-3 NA CASSFQGSDEQYF TGTGCCAGCAGCTTCCAGGGGTCGGACGAGCAGTACTTC
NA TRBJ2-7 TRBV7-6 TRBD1 CASSLGQANGHEQYF TGTGCCAGCAGCTTGGGACAGGCCAATGGTCACGAGCAGTACTTC
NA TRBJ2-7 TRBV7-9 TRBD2 CASSPTLAGTPLDF TGTGCCAGCAGCCCGACACTAGCGGGAACCCCCCTAGACTTC
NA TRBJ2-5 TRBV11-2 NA CASSLELGKETQYF TGTGCCAGCAGCTTAGAATTGGGGAAAGAGACCCAGTACTTC
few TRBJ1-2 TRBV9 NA CASTPSWGYGYTF TGTGCCAGCACCCCTAGTTGGGGCTATGGCTACACCTTC
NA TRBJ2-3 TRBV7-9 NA CASSLAFGADTQYF TGTGCCAGCAGCTTAGCGTTTGGGGCAGATACGCAGTATTTT
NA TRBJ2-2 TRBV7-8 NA CALRAGETGELFF TGTGCCCTCCGGGCAGGGGAAACCGGGGAGCTGTTTTTT
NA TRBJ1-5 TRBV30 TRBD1 CAWSRDSNQPQHF TGTGCCTGGAGTAGGGACAGTAATCAGCCCCAGCATTTT
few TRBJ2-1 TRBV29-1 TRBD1 CSVARGTGDNEQFF TGCAGCGTTGCTCGGGGGACAGGGGACAATGAGCAGTTCTTC
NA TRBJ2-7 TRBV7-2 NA CASSLGLRSYEQYF TGTGCCAGCAGCTTAGGTCTCAGATCCTACGAGCAGTACTTC
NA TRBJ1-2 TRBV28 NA CASSWEGNYGYTF TGTGCCAGCTCTTGGGAGGGCAACTATGGCTACACCTTC
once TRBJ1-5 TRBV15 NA CATSRELGGNQPQHF TGTGCCACCAGCAGAGAGTTAGGGGGCAATCAGCCCCAGCATTTT
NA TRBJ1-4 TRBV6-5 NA CASSYPAMGHEKLFF TGTGCCAGCAGTTACCCGGCCATGGGGCATGAAAAACTGTTTTTT
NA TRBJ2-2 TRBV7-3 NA CASSVTYTGELFF TGTGCCAGCAGCGTAACCTACACCGGGGAGCTGTTTTTT
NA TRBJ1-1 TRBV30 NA CAWTLSRNTEAFF TGTGCCTGGACCTTATCACGGAACACTGAAGCTTTCTTT
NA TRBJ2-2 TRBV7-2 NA CASSNPRGGKTGELFF TGTGCCAGCAGCAATCCCCGCGGCGGGAAGACCGGGGAGCTGTTTTTT
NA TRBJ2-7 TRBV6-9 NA CASSYQPGLSYEQYF TGTGCCAGCAGTTACCAACCGGGACTCTCCTACGAGCAGTACTTC
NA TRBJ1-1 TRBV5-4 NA CASRVGVRQENTEAFF TGTGCCAGCAGGGTCGGGGTGCGACAGGAGAACACTGAAGCTTTCTTT
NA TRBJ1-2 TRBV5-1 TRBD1 CASSGSGTGGYGYTF TGCGCCAGCAGCGGGTCCGGGACAGGGGGCTATGGCTACACCTTC
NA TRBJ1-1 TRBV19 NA CASSMGIRTEAFF TGTGCCAGTAGTATGGGTATTCGAACTGAAGCTTTCTTT
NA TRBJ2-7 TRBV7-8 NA CASSLYDRKGYEQYF TGTGCCAGCAGCCTGTACGACAGGAAAGGCTACGAGCAGTACTTC
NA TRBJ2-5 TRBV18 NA CASSPPNSQETQYF TGTGCCAGCTCACCACCCAACAGCCAAGAGACCCAGTACTTC
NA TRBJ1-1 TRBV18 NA CASSDSWRTEAFF TGTGCCAGCTCAGACTCTTGGAGAACTGAAGCTTTCTTT
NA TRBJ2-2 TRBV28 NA CASSPRPTGELFF TGTGCCAGCAGCCCCAGGCCCACCGGGGAGCTGTTTTTT
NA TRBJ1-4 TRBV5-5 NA CASSSGPRATNEKLFF TGTGCCAGCAGCTCGGGACCCCGGGCAACTAATGAAAAACTGTTTTTT
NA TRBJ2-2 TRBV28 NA CASREPSAARELFF TGTGCCAGCAGGGAACCCTCGGCGGCCCGGGAGCTGTTTTTT
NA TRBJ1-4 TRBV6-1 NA CASKHRQATNEKLFF TGTGCCAGCAAACATCGACAGGCAACTAATGAAAAACTGTTTTTT
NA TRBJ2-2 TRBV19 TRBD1 CASSPPGQGYTGELFF TGTGCCAGTAGTCCGCCGGGACAGGGGTACACCGGGGAGCTGTTTTTT
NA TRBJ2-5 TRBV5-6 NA CASSLGQSQETQYF TGTGCCAGCAGCTTGGGACAGTCCCAAGAGACCCAGTACTTC
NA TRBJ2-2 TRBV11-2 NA CASSQVSRTGELFF TGTGCCAGCAGCCAAGTCAGTCGCACCGGGGAGCTGTTTTTT
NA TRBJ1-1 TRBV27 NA CASSLSKVNTEAFF TGTGCCAGCAGTTTATCGAAGGTGAACACTGAAGCTTTCTTT
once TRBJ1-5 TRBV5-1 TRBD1 CASSLAGTAYQPQHF TGCGCCAGCAGCTTGGCCGGGACAGCCTATCAGCCCCAGCATTTT
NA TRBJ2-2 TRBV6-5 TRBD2 CASSKTGTSIGELFF TGTGCCAGCAGTAAAACCGGGACTAGCATCGGGGAGCTGTTTTTT
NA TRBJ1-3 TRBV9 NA CASSVQGSGNTIYF TGTGCCAGCAGCGTACAGGGCTCTGGAAACACCATATATTTT
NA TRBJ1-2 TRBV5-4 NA CASTRDTNSYGYTF TGTGCCAGCACCAGAGACACTAACTCCTATGGCTACACCTTC
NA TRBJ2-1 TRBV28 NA CASAGTLYNEQFF TGTGCCAGCGCGGGGACTCTCTACAATGAGCAGTTCTTC
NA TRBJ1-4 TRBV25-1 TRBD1 CASSMGQGAANEKLFF TGTGCCAGCAGTATGGGACAGGGGGCTGCTAATGAAAAACTGTTTTTT
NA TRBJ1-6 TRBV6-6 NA CASSYPSQIHF TGTGCCAGCAGTTACCCATCCCAAATCCACTTT
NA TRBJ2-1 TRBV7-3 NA CASSLGSYNEQFF TGTGCCAGCAGCTTAGGGTCTTACAATGAGCAGTTCTTC
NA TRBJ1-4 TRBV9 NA CASSVASGYGEKLFF TGTGCCAGCAGCGTAGCTAGCGGGTACGGTGAAAAACTGTTTTTT
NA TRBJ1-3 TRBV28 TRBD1 CASSRGSGNTIYF TGTGCCAGCAGCAGGGGGTCAGGAAACACCATATATTTT
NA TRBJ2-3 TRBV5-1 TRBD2 CASSLGTSGRAGDTQYF TGCGCCAGCAGCCTCGGGACTAGCGGGAGGGCCGGAGATACGCAGTATTTT
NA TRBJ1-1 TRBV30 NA CASREGTNTEAFF TGTGCCTCCAGGGAGGGTACGAACACTGAAGCTTTCTTT
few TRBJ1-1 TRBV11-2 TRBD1 CASTYDRVNTEAFF TGTGCCAGCACCTATGACAGGGTGAACACTGAAGCTTTCTTT
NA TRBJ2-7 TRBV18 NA CASSREGHRLYEQYF TGTGCCAGCTCGCGTGAGGGACACCGCCTATACGAGCAGTACTTC
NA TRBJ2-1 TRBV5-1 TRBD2 CASSLATGLVDEQFF TGCGCCAGCAGCTTGGCCACCGGACTAGTAGATGAGCAGTTCTTC
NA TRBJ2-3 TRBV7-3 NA CASSLGYTDTQYF TGTGCCAGCAGCTTAGGCTACACAGATACGCAGTATTTT
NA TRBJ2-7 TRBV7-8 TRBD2 CASSPVGGFYEQYF TGTGCCAGCAGCCCAGTCGGGGGGTTCTACGAGCAGTACTTC
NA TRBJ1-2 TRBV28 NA CASSLPDSLYGYTF TGTGCCAGCAGTTTACCCGACAGCCTCTATGGCTACACCTTC
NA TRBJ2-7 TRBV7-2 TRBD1 CASTSRQGRGSYEQYF TGTGCCAGCACAAGCCGACAGGGTCGGGGCTCCTACGAGCAGTACTTC